The source of this T cell receptor (beta chain) is a study of memory CD4+ T cells and cytomegalovirus serostatus (dated by TCRdb to the late 2010s). The study in broad terms: The approximately 35 healthy Belgian adults in the cohort included 9 who were CMV seropositive and approximately 25 who were CMV seronegative. To replicate a published TCR-based CMV serostatus classifier, the researchers sequenced the CD4+ memory TCRbeta repertoires of a Belgian cohort whose cytomegalovirus serostatus was known. Results the study describes overall, beyond this receptor: Results were interpreted as suggesting that the CMV-associated TCR signature is largely present in the CD4+ memory repertoire. CMV serostatus prediction reached a median bootstrapped AUC of about 0.94 with the original framework and 0.75 to 0.92 with a US-trained random forest. Among the 150 to 200 previously reported CMV-associated TCRbeta sequences, 67 showed up in the CD4+ memory repertoires, with each one found in between one and five individuals. On the Belgian cohort, the classifier based on the original framework reached a median bootstrapped AUC of approximately 0.94, with a 95% CI of 0.76-1.00. Only CD4+CD45RO+ memory cells were sequenced, in contrast to the original study, in which naive and memory CD4+ and CD8+ populations were covered.

In regard to this clone: Its cognate antigen has yet to be identified. No quality values exist for individual bases; no much larger clone is one base distant.

The Quick-DNA Microprep Kit was used to extract genomic DNA from the sorted cells. Amplification of TCRbeta DNA was done with the immunoSEQ hsTCRbeta kit, following the protocol from the manufacturer. An Illumina MiSeq instrument was used to sequence the TCRbeta libraries. From the authors' description of their analysis: Removing out-of-frame sequences left roughly 2.4 million distinct TCRbeta sequences, an average of about 70,000 per individual. Each individual was scored by the count of 150 to 200 previously reported CMV-associated TCRbeta sequences and the total productive distinct TCRbeta count. A beta-binomial model was reimplemented in Python, and random forests from scikit-learn, run with default parameters, were trained on data from the US cohort. On the Belgian cohort, classifier performance was reported as the median AUC, along with percentile confidence intervals, across 10,000 bootstrap iterations. This is the immuneACCESS table as TCRdb keeps it, with only in-frame sequences that have V and J called. A part of the clones is gone; compared with another copy, unresolved V genes explain less than half, and the rest is unexplained. V, J and clone size are taken as reported in that table, and D and trimming were inferred from the DNA itself. This sample lists around 84,000 clones; 65% to 85% were detected once. 0.78% of the sample goes to the ten largest clones.

The germline ends are 14 bases apart after V is trimmed by 3 bases and J by 0 bases. The germline V gene (reference sequence) sets CDR1 to LNHDA and CDR2 to SQIVND. The CDR3, cysteine through phenylalanine, is 17 amino acids long. Just CDR3 DNA is preserved here, 51 bases in frame from base 1. A FACSAria II was used to sort memory CD4+ T cells, defined as single viable CD3+CD4+CD8-CD45RO+ cells. CMV serostatus was assessed using a Roche Elecsys assay, by which serum IgG against CMV pp150, pp28, p38 and p52 was detected. After the samples were thawed, total CD4+ T cells were enriched through positive selection using CD4 magnetic microbeads. The samples came from a different study that was designed specifically to examine the CD4+ T cell memory repertoire. Peripheral blood mononuclear cells were isolated and cryopreserved following standard operating procedures; serum was stored at -80 °C. The staining relied on CD3-PerCP (BW264/56), CD4-APC (RPA-T4), CD45RO-PE (UCHT1) and CD8-Pacific Orange (3B5) antibodies, and Sytox blue was used to exclude non-viable cells.

The V and J segments used are TRBV19 and TRBJ1-4; no D gene is confidently identified. The material sequenced was memory CD4+ T cells from blood. The sequence was obtained from an adult in good health and CMV-seronegative. The DNA sequence is given as TGTGCCAGTAGTATTGGGATGCTTATTGCAACTAATGAAAAACTGTTTTTT. Translated, this gives CASSIGMLIATNEKLFF. Beyond the CDR3, the reference TRBV19 and TRBJ1-4 genes provide the residues; the full variable domain reads: DGGITQSPKYLFRKEGQNVTLSCEQNLNHDAMYWYRQDPGQGLRLIYYSQIVNDFQKGDIAEGYSVSREKKESFPLTVTSAQKNPTAFYLCASSIGMLIATNEKLFFGSGTQLSVL.